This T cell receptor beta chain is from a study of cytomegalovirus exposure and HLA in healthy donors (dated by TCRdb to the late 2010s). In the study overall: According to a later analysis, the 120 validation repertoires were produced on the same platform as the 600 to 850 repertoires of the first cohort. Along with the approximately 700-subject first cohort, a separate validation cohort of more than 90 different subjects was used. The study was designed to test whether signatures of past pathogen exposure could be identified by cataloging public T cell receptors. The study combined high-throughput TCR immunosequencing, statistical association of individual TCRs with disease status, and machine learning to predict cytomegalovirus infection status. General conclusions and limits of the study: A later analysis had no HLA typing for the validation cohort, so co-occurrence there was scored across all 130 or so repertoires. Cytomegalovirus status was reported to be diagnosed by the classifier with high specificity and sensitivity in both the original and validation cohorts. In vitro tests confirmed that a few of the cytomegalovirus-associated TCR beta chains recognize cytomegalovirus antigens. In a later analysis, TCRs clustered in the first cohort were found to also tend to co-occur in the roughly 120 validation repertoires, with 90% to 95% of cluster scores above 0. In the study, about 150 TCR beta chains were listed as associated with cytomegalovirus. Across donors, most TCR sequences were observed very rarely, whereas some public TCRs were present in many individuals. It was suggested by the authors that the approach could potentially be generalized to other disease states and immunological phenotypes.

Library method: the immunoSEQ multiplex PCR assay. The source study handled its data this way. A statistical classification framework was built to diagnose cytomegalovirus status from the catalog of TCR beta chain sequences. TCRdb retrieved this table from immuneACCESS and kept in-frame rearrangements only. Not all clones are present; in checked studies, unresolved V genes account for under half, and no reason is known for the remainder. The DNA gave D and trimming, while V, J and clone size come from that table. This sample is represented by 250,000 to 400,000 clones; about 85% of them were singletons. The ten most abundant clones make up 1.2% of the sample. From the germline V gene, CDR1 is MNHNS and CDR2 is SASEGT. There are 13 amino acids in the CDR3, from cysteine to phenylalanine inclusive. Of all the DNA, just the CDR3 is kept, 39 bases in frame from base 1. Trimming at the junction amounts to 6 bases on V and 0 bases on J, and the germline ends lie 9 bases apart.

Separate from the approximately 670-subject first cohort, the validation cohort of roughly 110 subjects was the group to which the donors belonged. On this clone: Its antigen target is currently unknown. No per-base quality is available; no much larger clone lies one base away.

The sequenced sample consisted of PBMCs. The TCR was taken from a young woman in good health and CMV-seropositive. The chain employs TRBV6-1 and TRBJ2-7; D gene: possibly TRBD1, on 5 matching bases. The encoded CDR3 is CASRATASYEQYF. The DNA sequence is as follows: TGTGCCAGCAGAGCGACAGCCTCCTACGAGCAGTACTTC.